One sample yielded the 9 T cell receptor beta chains listed below, sequenced in a study of glioma-infiltrating T cells after dendritic cell vaccination. Sequenced by immunoSEQ multiplex PCR; TCRdb stores in-frame clones only, minus some. The sample carries 75,000 to 100,000 clones, over 60% recorded once. This specimen consisted of blood, obtained before dendritic cell vaccination. These receptors were taken from a human donor with glioblastoma.

The CDR3 loop is CASSLGQVYGYTF. The CDR3 DNA reads TGCGCCAGCAGCTTGGGACAGGTCTATGGCTACACCTTC. The V call is TRBV5-1, the J call TRBJ1-2; D might be TRBD1 (6 bases). Trimming removed 0 bases at V and 4 bases at J, with 7 bases between. Germline V lookup: CDR1 SGHRS, CDR2 YFSETQ. The CDR3 is 13 residues long.

The rearrangement joins TRBV19 to TRBJ1-1; D is unresolved. Germline V gene sequence: CDR1 LNHDA, CDR2 SQIVND (reference sequence). V was shortened by 7 bases and J by 10 bases, with 16 bases between the two germline ends. CDR3 length: 12 residues. The CDR3 reads CASTARYLGAFF. The CDR3 nucleotides read TGTGCCAGTACCGCGAGGTATTTGGGAGCTTTCTTT.

J is TRBJ1-1 and V is TRBV5-1, with D possibly TRBD1 on 5 matching bases. This CDR3 region has 18 residues. The ends were cut back, 7 bases at V and 0 bases at J, with 25 bases in the middle. CDR1 is SGHRS and CDR2 is YFSETQ in the germline V gene. The CDR3 reads CASPHDSPILNMNTEAFF. In DNA form, the CDR3 reads TGCGCCAGCCCCCACGACAGCCCAATTTTGAACATGAACACTGAAGCTTTCTTT.

V gene TRBV7-9 combines with J gene TRBJ2-1; D not resolved. CDR3 length: 14 residues. Deletions cut 7 bases from V and 0 bases from J, with 10 bases between. The germline gives CDR1 SEHNR, CDR2 FQNEAQ (reference sequence). Here the CDR3 reads CASMVKSSYNEQFF. The CDR3 coding sequence is TGTGCCAGCATGGTGAAGAGCTCCTACAATGAGCAGTTCTTC.

The chain uses TRBV5-4 and TRBJ2-7; the D is unclear. The V gene's germline CDR1 is SGHNT and CDR2 YYREEE (reference sequence). V lost 0 bases and J 3 bases, leaving 7 bases between the germline ends. The CDR3 spans 13 residues. The CDR3 sequence is CASSLDPYYEQYF. In DNA form, the CDR3 reads TGTGCCAGCAGCTTGGATCCCTACTACGAGCAGTACTTC.

The chain employs TRBV5-4 and TRBJ1-2; TRBD1 is a possible D gene (6 bases). The V and J ends lost 1 base and 8 bases respectively, with 12 bases between them. The CDR3 runs to 13 residues. Germline assignment: CDR1 SGHNT and CDR2 YYREEE (reference sequence). The CDR3 sequence: CASSLQGGFGYTF. Here the CDR3 DNA reads TGTGCCAGCAGCTTGCAAGGGGGTTTCGGCTACACCTTC.

The V call is TRBV5-1, the J call TRBJ2-3; D is perhaps TRBD2 (5 bases). The germline CDR1 and CDR2 sequences are SGHRS and YFSETQ. This CDR3 is built from 19 residues. V was cut by 0 bases and J by 2 bases, with 22 bases left in between. The CDR3 loop is CASSLDGILTNIYTDTQYF. The CDR3, as DNA: TGCGCCAGCAGCTTGGACGGGATCCTAACGAATATTTACACAGATACGCAGTATTTT.

This clone has just a few counts. The V gene is TRBV2, the J gene TRBJ2-5; 8 bases align to TRBD2. The CDR3 is 13 residues long. Unmatched junction bases numbered 6, after V lost 7 bases and J lost 5 bases. Germline V gene data show CDR1 as SNHLY and CDR2 as FYNNEI. Here the CDR3 reads CASTTRGGETQYF. CDR3 coding DNA: TGTGCCAGCACCACCCGGGGGGGGGAGACCCAGTACTTC.

This rearrangement joins TRBV7-2 to TRBJ2-1, with TRBD1 matching over 7 bases. V lost 4 bases to trimming and J lost 5 bases; unmatched junction nucleotides: 5. The CDR3 has 14 amino acids. Germline V gene lookup returns CDR1 SGHTA and CDR2 FQGNSA. CDR3 sequence: CASSWAGTDNEQFF. CDR3 DNA: TGTGCCAGCAGCTGGGCCGGGACAGACAATGAGCAGTTCTTC. Full variable domain (rest looked up from reference TRBV7-2 and TRBJ2-1): GAGVSQSPSNKVTEKGKDVELRCDPISGHTALYWYRQSLGQGLEFLIYFQGNSAPDKSGLPSDRFSAERTGGSVSTLTIQRTQQEDSAVYLCASSWAGTDNEQFFGPGTRLTVL.